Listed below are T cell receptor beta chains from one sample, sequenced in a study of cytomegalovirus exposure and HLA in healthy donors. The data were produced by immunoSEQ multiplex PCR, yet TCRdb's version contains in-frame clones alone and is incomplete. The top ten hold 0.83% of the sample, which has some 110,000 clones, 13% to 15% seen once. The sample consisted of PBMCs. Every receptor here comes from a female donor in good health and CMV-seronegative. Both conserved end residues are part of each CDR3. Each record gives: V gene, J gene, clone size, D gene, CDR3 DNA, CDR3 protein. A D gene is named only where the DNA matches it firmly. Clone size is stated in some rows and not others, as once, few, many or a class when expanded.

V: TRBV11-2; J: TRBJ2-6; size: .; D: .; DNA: TGTGCCAGCAGCAGGTCCGGGTCGAAAGGCAACGTCCTGACTTTC; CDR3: CASSRSGSKGNVLTF
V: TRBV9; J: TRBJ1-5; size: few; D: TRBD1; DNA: TGTGCCAGCAGCGTAGGGGGACAGCCGAATCAGCCCCAGCATTTT; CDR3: CASSVGGQPNQPQHF
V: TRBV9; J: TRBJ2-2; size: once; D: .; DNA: TGTGCCAGCAGCGTAGCGCGGAACACCGGGGAGCTGTTTTTT; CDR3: CASSVARNTGELFF
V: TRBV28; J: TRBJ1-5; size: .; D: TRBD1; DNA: TGTGCCAGCAGTTTACTGGGACAGGGTTCTGATCAGCCCCAGCATTTT; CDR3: CASSLLGQGSDQPQHF
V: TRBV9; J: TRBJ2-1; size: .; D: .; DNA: TGTGCCAGCAGCGTAGAACAGGGATGGGGTGAGCAGTTCTTC; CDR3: CASSVEQGWGEQFF
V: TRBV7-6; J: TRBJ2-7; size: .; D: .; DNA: TGTGCCAGCAGCTTAAAAAGGGGGGACAGTTCCTACGAGCAGTACTTC; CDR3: CASSLKRGDSSYEQYF
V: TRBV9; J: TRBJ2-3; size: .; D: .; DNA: TGTGCCAGCAGCGTAGGTCTAGCGCTTAGCACAGATACGCAGTATTTT; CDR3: CASSVGLALSTDTQYF
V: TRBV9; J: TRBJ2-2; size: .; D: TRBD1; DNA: TGTGCCAGCGGGATTCCGGGACAGCAAACGAACACCGGGGAGCTGTTTTTT; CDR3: CASGIPGQQTNTGELFF
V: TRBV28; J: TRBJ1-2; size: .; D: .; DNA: TGTGCCAGCAGTCATCAGGAATCCCTTGGCTACACCTTC; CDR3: CASSHQESLGYTF
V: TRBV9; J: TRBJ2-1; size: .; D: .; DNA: TGTGCCAGCAGCGTAGGGTTGCAGGCCGGGAGCTCCTACAATGAGCAGTTCTTC; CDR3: CASSVGLQAGSSYNEQFF
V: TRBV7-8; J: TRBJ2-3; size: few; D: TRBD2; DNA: TGTGCCAGCAGCGTACTTGGGGGCGGGAGGACCATTACCACAGATACGCAGTATTTT; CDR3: CASSVLGGGRTITTDTQYF
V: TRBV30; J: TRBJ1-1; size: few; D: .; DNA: TGTGCCTGGAGTTTGGGGGGTTTGGCTTTCTTT; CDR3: CAWSLGGLAFF
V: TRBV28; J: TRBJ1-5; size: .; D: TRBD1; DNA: TGTGCCAGCAGGCGGACAGGGGGGTCAAATCAGCCCCAGCATTTT; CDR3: CASRRTGGSNQPQHF
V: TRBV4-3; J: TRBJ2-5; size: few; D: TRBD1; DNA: TGCGCCAGCAGCGATCGCCGGGACAGACAAGAGACCCAGTACTTC; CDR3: CASSDRRDRQETQYF
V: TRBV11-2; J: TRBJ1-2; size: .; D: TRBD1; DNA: TGTGCCAGCACCGAGACAGGGGATTCCTCTGGCTACACCTTC; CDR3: CASTETGDSSGYTF
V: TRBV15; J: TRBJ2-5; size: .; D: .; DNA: TGTGCCACCAGCAGAGAGGCGGGCGGTGAGACCCAGTACTTC; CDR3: CATSREAGGETQYF
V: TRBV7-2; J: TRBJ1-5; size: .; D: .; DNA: TGTGCCAGCAGCGTGACAGGTCCGGGCAATCAGCCCCAGCATTTT; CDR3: CASSVTGPGNQPQHF
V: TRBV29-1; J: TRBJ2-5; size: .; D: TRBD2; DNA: TGCAGCGTTAGCAGCGGGGGGGCCGTGAAGACCCAGTACTTC; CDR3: CSVSSGGAVKTQYF
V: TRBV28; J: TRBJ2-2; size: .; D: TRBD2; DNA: TGTGCCAGCAGTTCAGGGGGACTAGCGGGAATAGGGACCGGGGAGCTGTTTTTT; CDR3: CASSSGGLAGIGTGELFF
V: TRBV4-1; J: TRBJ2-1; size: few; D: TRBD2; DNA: TGCGCCAGCAGCCCGTCGGGGGGACTAGCGGCGGTACGTGAGCAGTTCTTC; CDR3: CASSPSGGLAAVREQFF
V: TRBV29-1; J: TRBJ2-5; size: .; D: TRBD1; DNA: TGCAGCGGAGGGGACAGGGGCAGCGGAGAGACCCAGTACTTC; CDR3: CSGGDRGSGETQYF
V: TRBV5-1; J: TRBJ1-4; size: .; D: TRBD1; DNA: TGCGCCAGCGCCACCTCAGTACAGGGGACTGATGAAAAACTGTTTTTT; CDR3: CASATSVQGTDEKLFF
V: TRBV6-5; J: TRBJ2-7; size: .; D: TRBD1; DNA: TGTGCCAGCAGTTTTAGGGACAGGGTGAACTGGGCGGAGCAGTACTTC; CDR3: CASSFRDRVNWAEQYF
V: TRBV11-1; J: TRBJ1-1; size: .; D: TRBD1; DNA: TGTGCCAGCAGCTCCCCAGGGGGCTTAATCACTGAAGCTTTCTTT; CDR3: CASSSPGGLITEAFF
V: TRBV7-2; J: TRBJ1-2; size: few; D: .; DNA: TGTGCCAGCAGCTCGGGGGGCGCCCGCTATGGCTACACCTTC; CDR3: CASSSGGARYGYTF
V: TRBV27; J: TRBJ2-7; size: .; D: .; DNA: TGTGCCAGCAGTTTTTCCAGCTCCTACGAGCAGTACTTC; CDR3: CASSFSSSYEQYF
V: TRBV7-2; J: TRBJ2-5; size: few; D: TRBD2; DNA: TGTGCCAGCAGCTTTCAGCCGGGGGGTGAGACCCAGTACTTC; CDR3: CASSFQPGGETQYF
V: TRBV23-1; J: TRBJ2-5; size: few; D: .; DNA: TGCGCCAGCAGTCAAGGTCTTGGGGCGATTATAGGCCAAGAGACCCAGTACTTC; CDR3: CASSQGLGAIIGQETQYF
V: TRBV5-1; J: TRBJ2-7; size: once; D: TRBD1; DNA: TGCGCCAGCAGCTCCGGGACAGGGGTGGACGAGCAGTACTTC; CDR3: CASSSGTGVDEQYF
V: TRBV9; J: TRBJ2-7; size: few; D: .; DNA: TGTGCCAGCAGCGCAGAGGGACATACGGATTACGAGCAGTACTTC; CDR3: CASSAEGHTDYEQYF